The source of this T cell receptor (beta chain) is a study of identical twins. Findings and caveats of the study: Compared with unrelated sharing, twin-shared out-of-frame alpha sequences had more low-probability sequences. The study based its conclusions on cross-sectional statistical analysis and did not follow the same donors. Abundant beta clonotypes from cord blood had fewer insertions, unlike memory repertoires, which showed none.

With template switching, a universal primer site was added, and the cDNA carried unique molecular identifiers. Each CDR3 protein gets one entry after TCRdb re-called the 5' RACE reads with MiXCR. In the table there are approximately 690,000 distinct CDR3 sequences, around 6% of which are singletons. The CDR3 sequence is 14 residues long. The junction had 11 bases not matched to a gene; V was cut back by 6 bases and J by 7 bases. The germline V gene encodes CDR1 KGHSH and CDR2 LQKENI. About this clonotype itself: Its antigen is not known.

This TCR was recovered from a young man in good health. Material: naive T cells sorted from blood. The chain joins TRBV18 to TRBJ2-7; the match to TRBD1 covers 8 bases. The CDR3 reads CASSLQRQGIEQYV. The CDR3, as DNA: TGTGCCAGCTCCTTACAGCGACAGGGGATAGAGCAGTACGTC.